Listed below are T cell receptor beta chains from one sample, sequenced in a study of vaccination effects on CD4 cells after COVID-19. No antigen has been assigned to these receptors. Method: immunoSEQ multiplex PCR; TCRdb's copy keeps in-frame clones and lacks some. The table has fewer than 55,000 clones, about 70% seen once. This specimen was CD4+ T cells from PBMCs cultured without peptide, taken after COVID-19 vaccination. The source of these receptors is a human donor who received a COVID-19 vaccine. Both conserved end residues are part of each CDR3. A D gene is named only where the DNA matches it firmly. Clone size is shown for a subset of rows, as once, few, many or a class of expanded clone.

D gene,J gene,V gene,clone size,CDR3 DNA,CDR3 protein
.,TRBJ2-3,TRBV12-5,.,TGTGCTAGTGGTTTGGTACTAGGGGCCGGCACAGATACGCAGTATTTT,CASGLVLGAGTDTQYF
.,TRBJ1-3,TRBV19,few,TGTGCCAGTAGTATAAGTACCGGGACCGCTGGAAACACCATATATTTT,CASSISTGTAGNTIYF
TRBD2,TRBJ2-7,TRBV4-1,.,TGCGCCAGCAGCCGGGGACTAGCGGGAGGGTCCACTAGCCTCTACGAGCAGTACTTC,CASSRGLAGGSTSLYEQYF
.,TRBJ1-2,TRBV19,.,TGTGCCTCCAAAGGGCAGACCAACGCGGGTGGCTACACCTTC,CASKGQTNAGGYTF
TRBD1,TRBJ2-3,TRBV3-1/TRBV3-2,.,TGTGCCAGCAGCCGTACCGGGACAGGCACAGATACGCAGTATTTT,CASSRTGTGTDTQYF
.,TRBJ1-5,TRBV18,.,TGTGCCAGCTCACCAGGGGCAACCAATCAGCCCCAGCATTTT,CASSPGATNQPQHF
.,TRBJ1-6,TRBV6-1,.,TGTGCCAGCAGTGAGTATCATCCCAGGACGGGATATAATTCACCCCTCCACTTT,CASSEYHPRTGYNSPLHF
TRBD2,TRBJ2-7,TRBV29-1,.,TGCAGCGTAGCCCACGGGACTAGCGGGAACGAGCAGTACTTC,CSVAHGTSGNEQYF
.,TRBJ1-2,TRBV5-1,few,TGCGCCAGCAGCGTAACCTGGGGGGCTGGCTATGGCTACACCTTC,CASSVTWGAGYGYTF
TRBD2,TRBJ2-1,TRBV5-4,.,TGTGCCAGCAGCCGGGATACCGGGACAGGGACTAGCGGGAGGCCGCAGTTCTTC,CASSRDTGTGTSGRPQFF
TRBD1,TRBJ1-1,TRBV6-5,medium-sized,TGTGCCAGCAGTCAACAGGGGTACACTGAAGCTTTCTTT,CASSQQGYTEAFF
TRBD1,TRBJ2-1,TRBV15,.,TGTGCCACCGGGACAGGGACCTACATAGGGAAGAATGAGCAGTTCTTC,CATGTGTYIGKNEQFF
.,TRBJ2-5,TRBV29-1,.,TGCAGCGTTGATCGGGCGATGACAGTCCAAGAGACCCAGTACTTC,CSVDRAMTVQETQYF
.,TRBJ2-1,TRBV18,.,TGTGCCAGCTCATCTTGGGGGAATGAGCAGTTCTTC,CASSSWGNEQFF
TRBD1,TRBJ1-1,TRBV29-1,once,TGCAGCGTTGGAGGCAGGGGGGGAATGGCGGAAGCTTTCTTT,CSVGGRGGMAEAFF
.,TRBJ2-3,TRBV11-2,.,TGTGCCAGCAGCCGACCCGGCGGGTGGACAGATACGCAGTATTTT,CASSRPGGWTDTQYF
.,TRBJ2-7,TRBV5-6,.,TGTGCCAGCAGCTTGGAGGGCTTGCGGGAAGTCCACGAGCAGTACTTC,CASSLEGLREVHEQYF
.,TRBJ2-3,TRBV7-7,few,TGTGCCAGCAGCCCGGGGGCGGGTAGCACAGATACGCAGTATTTT,CASSPGAGSTDTQYF
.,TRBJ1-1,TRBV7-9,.,TGTGCCAGCAGCCCACAGGGGAACACTGAAGCTTTCTTT,CASSPQGNTEAFF
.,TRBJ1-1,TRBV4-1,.,TGCGCCAGCAGAGGGACCCTTAGGAACACTGAAGCTTTCTTT,CASRGTLRNTEAFF
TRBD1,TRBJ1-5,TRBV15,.,TGTGCCACCAGCAGGGAGAGGACAGGGTTTCAGCCCCAGCATTTT,CATSRERTGFQPQHF
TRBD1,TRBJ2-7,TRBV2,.,TGTGCCAGCAGTGGCAGGGGGCTATCCTACGAGCAGTACTTC,CASSGRGLSYEQYF
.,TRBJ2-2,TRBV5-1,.,TGCGCCAGCAGCTTGGTCGGTTACCAGGGCGCCGGGGAGCTGTTTTTT,CASSLVGYQGAGELFF
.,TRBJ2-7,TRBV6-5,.,TGTGCCAGCACTTCCTCCTTGAAGGGCCGTCTGCGTGAGCAGTACTTC,CASTSSLKGRLREQYF
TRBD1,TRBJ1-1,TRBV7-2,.,TGTGCCAGCACCCGGACAGGGCTGAACACTGAAGCTTTCTTT,CASTRTGLNTEAFF
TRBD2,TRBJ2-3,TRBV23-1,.,TGCGCCAGCAGTCATAAGCGGGAGAGTCCCACAGATACGCAGTATTTT,CASSHKRESPTDTQYF
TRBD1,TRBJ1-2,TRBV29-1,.,TGCAGCGTCTACGAGGACAGGGGAGGAGATGGCTACACCTTC,CSVYEDRGGDGYTF
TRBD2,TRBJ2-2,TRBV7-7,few,TGTGCCAGCAGCTTCGCGGGGGGGCAAACCGGGGAGCTGTTTTTT,CASSFAGGQTGELFF
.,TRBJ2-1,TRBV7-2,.,TGTGCCAGCAGCTTAGCTCCGGTCAGGAACAATGAGCAGTTCTTC,CASSLAPVRNNEQFF
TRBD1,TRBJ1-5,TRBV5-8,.,TGTGCCAGCACGAGATTACAGGGGTTACAGCCCCAGCATTTT,CASTRLQGLQPQHF
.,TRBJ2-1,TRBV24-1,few,TGTGCCACCAGTGATAGGAGTCTTGGAAATGAGCAGTTCTTC,CATSDRSLGNEQFF
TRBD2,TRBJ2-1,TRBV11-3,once,TGTGCCAGCAGCTTAGGAGCGGGGACCAATGAGCAGTTCTTC,CASSLGAGTNEQFF
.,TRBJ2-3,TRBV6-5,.,TGTGCCAGCAGTTACCGGACCCCTTGGGATACGCAGTATTTT,CASSYRTPWDTQYF
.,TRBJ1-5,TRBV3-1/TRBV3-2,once,TGTGCCAGCAGCCAAGACTCCCTGACGCCCCAGCATTTT,CASSQDSLTPQHF
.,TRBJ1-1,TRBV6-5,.,TGTGCCAGCAGTTCCACCGGGACCGTGAACACTGAAGCTTTCTTT,CASSSTGTVNTEAFF
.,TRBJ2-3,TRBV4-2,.,TGTGCCAGCAGCCAAGCGTCCGCGGGAACTAGCACAGATACGCAGTATTTT,CASSQASAGTSTDTQYF
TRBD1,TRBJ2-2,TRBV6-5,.,TGTGCCAGCAGGCAGGGGGCGACCGGGGAGCTGTTTTTT,CASRQGATGELFF
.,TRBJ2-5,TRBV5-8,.,TGTGCCAGCAGCTTGGAATTTGGGGGTGCGGGGACCCAGTACTTC,CASSLEFGGAGTQYF
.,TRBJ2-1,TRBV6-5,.,TGTGCCAGCAGTTACAGGGGGAGGGTGGACAATGAGCAGTTCTTC,CASSYRGRVDNEQFF
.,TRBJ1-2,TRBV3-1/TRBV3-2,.,TGTGCCAGCAGCCACCTGGACCAGGGCCGTCAGCATGGCTACACCTTC,CASSHLDQGRQHGYTF
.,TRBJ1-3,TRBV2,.,TGTGCCAGCAGTGTAGAGGTTGAATCACACACCATATATTTT,CASSVEVESHTIYF
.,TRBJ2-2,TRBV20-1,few,TGCAGTGCTAGAGTCACCGGGGAGCTGTTTTTT,CSARVTGELFF
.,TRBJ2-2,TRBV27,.,TGTGCCAGCAGCCTGCCGGGCGGGGTGAACACCGGGGAGCTGTTTTTT,CASSLPGGVNTGELFF
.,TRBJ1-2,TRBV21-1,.,TGTGCCAGCAGCAAAGAGAGGGGACACTATGGCTACACCTTC,CASSKERGHYGYTF
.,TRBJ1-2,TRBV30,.,TGTGCCTGGACGTGGGAATATTCTGGCTACACCTTC,CAWTWEYSGYTF
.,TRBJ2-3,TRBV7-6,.,TGTGCCAGCAGCCCAAGGGGGGGACTCACAGATACGCAGTATTTT,CASSPRGGLTDTQYF